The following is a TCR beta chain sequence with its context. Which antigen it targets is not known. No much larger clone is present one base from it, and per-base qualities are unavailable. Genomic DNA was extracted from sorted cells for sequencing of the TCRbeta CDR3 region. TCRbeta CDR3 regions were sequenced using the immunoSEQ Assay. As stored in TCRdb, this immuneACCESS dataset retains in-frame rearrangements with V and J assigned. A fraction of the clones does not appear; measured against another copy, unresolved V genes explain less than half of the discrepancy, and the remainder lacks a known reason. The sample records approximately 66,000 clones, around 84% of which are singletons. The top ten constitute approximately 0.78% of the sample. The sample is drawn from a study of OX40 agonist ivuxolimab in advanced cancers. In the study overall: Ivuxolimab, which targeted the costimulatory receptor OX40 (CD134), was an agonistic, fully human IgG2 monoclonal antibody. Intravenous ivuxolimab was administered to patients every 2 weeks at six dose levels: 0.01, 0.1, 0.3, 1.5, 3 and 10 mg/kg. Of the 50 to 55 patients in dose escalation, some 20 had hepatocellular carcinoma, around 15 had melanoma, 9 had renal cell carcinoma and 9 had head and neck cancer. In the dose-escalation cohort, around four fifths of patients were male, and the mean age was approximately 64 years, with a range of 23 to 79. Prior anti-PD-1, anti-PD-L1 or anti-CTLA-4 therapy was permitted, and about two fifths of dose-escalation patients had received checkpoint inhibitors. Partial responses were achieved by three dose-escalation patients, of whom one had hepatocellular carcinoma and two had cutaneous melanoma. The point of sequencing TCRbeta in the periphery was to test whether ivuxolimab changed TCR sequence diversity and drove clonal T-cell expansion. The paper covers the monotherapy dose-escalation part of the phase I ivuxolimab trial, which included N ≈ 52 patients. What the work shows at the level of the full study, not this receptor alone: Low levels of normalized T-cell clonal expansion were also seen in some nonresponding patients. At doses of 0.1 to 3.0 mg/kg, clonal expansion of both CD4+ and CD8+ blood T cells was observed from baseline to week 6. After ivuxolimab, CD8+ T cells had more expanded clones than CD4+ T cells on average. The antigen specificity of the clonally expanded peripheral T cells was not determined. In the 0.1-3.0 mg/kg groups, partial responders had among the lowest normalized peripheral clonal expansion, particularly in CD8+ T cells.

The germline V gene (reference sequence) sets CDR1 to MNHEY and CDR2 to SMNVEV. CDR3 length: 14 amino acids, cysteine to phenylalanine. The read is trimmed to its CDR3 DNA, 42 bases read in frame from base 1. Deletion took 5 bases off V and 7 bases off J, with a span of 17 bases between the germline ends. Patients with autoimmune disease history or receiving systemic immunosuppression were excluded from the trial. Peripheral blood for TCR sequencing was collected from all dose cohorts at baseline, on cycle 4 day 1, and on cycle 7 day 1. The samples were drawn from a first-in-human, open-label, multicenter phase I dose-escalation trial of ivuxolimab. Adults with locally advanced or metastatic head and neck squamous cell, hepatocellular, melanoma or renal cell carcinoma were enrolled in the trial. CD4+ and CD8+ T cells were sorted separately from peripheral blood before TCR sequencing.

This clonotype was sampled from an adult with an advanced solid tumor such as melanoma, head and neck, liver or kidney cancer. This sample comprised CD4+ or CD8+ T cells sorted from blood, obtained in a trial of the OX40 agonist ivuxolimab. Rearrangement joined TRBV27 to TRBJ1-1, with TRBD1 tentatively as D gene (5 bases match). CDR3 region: CASSLKMAGLEAFF. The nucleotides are TGTGCCAGCAGTCTCAAGATGGCAGGGCTTGAAGCTTTCTTT.